The 21 T cell receptor beta chains given below trace back to one sample, sequenced in a study of CD8+CD57+ T cells in acquired aplastic anemia. TCR beta VDJ and CDR3 profiles were obtained from a genomic DNA template. TCRdb re-derived calls from the reads in MiXCR, one entry per CDR3 protein. The table records around 430,000 distinct CDR3 sequences, about a third of them present only once. Those patients picked for sequencing had displayed CD8+CD57+ cell expansion on flow cytometry. Sample: sorted CD4+, CD8+, or CD8+CD57+ T cells (not recorded which) from PBMCs. These receptor sequences come from a human donor with aplastic anemia.

The chain couples TRBV6-1 to TRBJ1-3; D uncertain. The V gene's germline CDR1 is MNHNS and CDR2 SASEGT. Trimming pared 1 base from V and 0 bases from J, leaving 10 bases between. This CDR3 contains 16 residues. This CDR3 is CASSEGLIGSGNTIYF. For the CDR3, the DNA is TGTGCCAGCAGTGAAGGACTTATCGGCTCTGGAAACACCATATATTTT.

This clonotype turned up a few times. This rearrangement joins TRBV20-1 to TRBJ1-1; no reliable D call. The CDR3 spans 16 residues. Germline V CDR1 and CDR2: DFQATT, SNEGSKA (reference sequence). The CDR3 DNA is TGCAGCTTAAAAAGGACGGCCGCAGGCGAGAACACTGAAGCTTTCTTT. Amino acid sequence: CSLKRTAAGENTEAFF.

The V gene is TRBV7-2, the J gene TRBJ2-2; D not resolved. Germline-derived CDR1 and CDR2 are SGHTA and FQGNSA. Trimming removed 5 bases at V and 7 bases at J, with 14 bases between. There are 14 residues in the CDR3. The CDR3 protein is CASSPQMGDGELFF. CDR3 sequence (DNA): TGTGCCAGCAGCCCACAGATGGGCGACGGGGAGCTGTTTTTT.

V usage is TRBV11-1 and J usage is TRBJ1-1, with TRBD1 matching over 12 bases. The CDR3 is made up of 16 amino acids. Germline V gene lookup returns CDR1 SGHAT and CDR2 FQDESV (reference sequence). Trimming removed 5 bases from V and 4 bases from J; junction bases left unmatched: 8. In nucleotides, the CDR3 is TGTGCCAGCAGCCCAACAGGGACAGGGGGCAGCACTGAAGCTTTCTTT. It codes for CASSPTGTGGSTEAFF.

The chain is built from TRBV20-1 and TRBJ2-5, with D hard to call. Looked up from germline, CDR1 is DFQATT and CDR2 is SNEGSKA (reference sequence). The V end was cut by 0 bases, the J end by 2 bases, with 10 bases between. The CDR3 runs to 14 residues. The CDR3 is CSARDPRKQETQYF. The DNA of the CDR3 is TGCAGTGCTAGAGATCCGAGGAAACAAGAGACCCAGTACTTC.

CDR3 amino acids: CSVPGLLADTQYF. The CDR3 region has the DNA TGCAGTGTCCCGGGACTTCTGGCAGATACGCAGTATTTT. J is TRBJ2-3 and V is TRBV20-1, with D maybe TRBD2 (6 bases). Germline-derived CDR1 and CDR2 are DFQATT and SNEGSKA (reference sequence). The CDR3 covers 13 residues. Deletions cut 7 bases from V and 4 bases from J, with 15 bases between.

This rearrangement joins TRBV9 to TRBJ2-5; D is uncertain. V lost 0 bases to trimming and J lost 5 bases, with 8 bases between them. Looked up from germline, CDR1 is SGDLS and CDR2 is YYNGEE. The CDR3 is 13 amino acids. The CDR3 region is CASSVGDRETQYF. The CDR3 coding sequence is TGTGCCAGCAGCGTAGGTGACCGGGAGACCCAGTACTTC.

The V and J genes are TRBV27 and TRBJ1-1; 8 nucleotides match TRBD1. Trimming removed 0 bases from V and 6 bases from J; junction bases left unmatched: 6. The CDR3 sequence is 15 residues long. Per the germline V gene, CDR1 is MNHEY and CDR2 is SMNVEV (reference sequence). The CDR3 here is CASSLSRQQGAEAFF. CDR3 DNA: TGTGCCAGCAGTTTATCTCGTCAACAGGGGGCTGAAGCTTTCTTT.

As concerns this clonotype: A clone one base away is much larger, so this may be a read error. The CDR3: CASIPGGAGTRPQHF. The CDR3 DNA sequence: TGTGCCAGCATCCCGGGGGGAGCAGGGACTCGGCCCCAGCATTTT. This sequence joins TRBV7-3 and TRBJ1-5; D perhaps matches TRBD1 (5 bases). Trimming took off 7 bases at V and 9 bases at J, with 22 bases between the two ends. Germline loops: CDR1 SGHTA, CDR2 FQGTGA. The CDR3 has 15 residues. The full variable domain, in which reference TRBV7-3 and TRBJ1-5 provide the parts outside the CDR3, is GAGVSQTPSNKVTEKGKYVELRCDPISGHTALYWYRQSLGQGPEFLIYFQGTGAADDSGLPNDRFFAVRPEGSVSTLKIQRTERGDSAVYLCASIPGGAGTRPQHFGDGTRLSIL.

The rearrangement joins TRBV5-1 to TRBJ2-7, with D maybe TRBD2 (5 bases). The CDR3 is 15 amino acids. Trimming cost V 5 bases and J 0 bases, with 15 bases left between them. Germline CDR1 and CDR2: SGHRS and YFSETQ. This chain's CDR3 is CASSLDWRSSYEQYF. CDR3 sequence (DNA): TGCGCCAGCAGTTTAGACTGGAGGAGCTCCTACGAGCAGTACTTC.

This clonotype has only a few counts. The chain joins TRBV20-1 to TRBJ1-2; D gene ambiguous. V shed 0 bases and J shed 2 bases, with 7 bases lying between them. The CDR3 spans 13 residues. The germline V gene encodes CDR1 DFQATT and CDR2 SNEGSKA (reference sequence). CDR3 protein: CSARDSRNYGYTF. CDR3 nucleotide sequence: TGCAGTGCTAGAGATTCCAGAAACTATGGCTACACCTTC.

This clonotype was detected many times. The chain couples TRBV2 to TRBJ2-2; possibly TRBD2 for D (6 bases). This CDR3 spans 15 amino acids. The V gene lost 3 bases and the J gene lost 5 bases, with 13 bases spanning the gap. Germline CDR1 and CDR2: SNHLY and FYNNEI. CDR3 coding DNA: TGTGCCAGCAGTGAGACTAGGAGCTCTACCGGGGAGCTGTTTTTT. Protein sequence: CASSETRSSTGELFF.

The CDR3 DNA follows: TGCAGCGTTGTGGGGGGACGGCCGTACAATGAGCAGTTCTTC. Its translation is CSVVGGRPYNEQFF. The chain links TRBV29-1 to TRBJ2-1; D may be TRBD2 (6 bases). The CDR3 extends over 14 amino acids. Germline V CDR1 and CDR2: SQVTM, ANQGSEA. V lost 4 bases to trimming and J lost 4 bases, with 14 bases between them.

This clonotype was counted at least ten times. The chain employs TRBV19 and TRBJ1-1; D possibly corresponds to TRBD1 (5 bases). This CDR3 is 14 amino acids long. CDR1 and CDR2 (germline): LNHDA, SQIVND (reference sequence). Trimming took off 5 bases at V and 0 bases at J, with 10 bases between the two ends. CDR3 in amino acids: CASSRQTLNTEAFF. In DNA form, the CDR3 reads TGTGCCAGTAGTCGACAGACCTTGAACACTGAAGCTTTCTTT.

This clonotype appeared a few times. CDR3 sequence: CASSFRPGTYEQYF. CDR3 sequence (DNA): TGTGCCAGCAGTTTCCGCCCAGGTACCTACGAGCAGTACTTC. V usage is TRBV12-3 or TRBV12-4 and J usage is TRBJ2-7; no firm D call. V lost 3 bases and J lost 2, with 11 bases in between. The CDR3 is made up of 14 amino acids.

This clonotype came up many times. This sequence joins TRBV15 and TRBJ2-3; D possibly corresponds to TRBD2 (5 bases). Germline CDR1 LNHNV, CDR2 YYDKDF (reference sequence). V lost 0 bases to trimming and J lost 3 bases, with 7 bases between them. The CDR3 runs 14 residues. The CDR3 is CATSRDGKTDTQYF. The CDR3 DNA reads as TGTGCCACCAGCAGAGACGGGAAGACAGATACGCAGTATTTT.

In this sample, this clonotype turned up many times. The chain recombines TRBV7-2 with TRBJ2-5, with D possibly being TRBD1 (5 bases). CDR1 SGHTA and CDR2 FQGNSA come from the germline V gene. Between the trimmed V and J ends, which lost 0 bases and 4 bases, there was a span of 12 bases. The CDR3 runs 15 residues. Here the CDR3 DNA reads TGTGCCAGCAGCTTAGCGCTCCTTGGGGCAGAGACCCAGTACTTC. It yields the protein CASSLALLGAETQYF.

Many counts were recorded for this clonotype. This chain joins TRBV5-1 and TRBJ2-7, with TRBD2 matching 7 bases. Germline V lookup: CDR1 SGHRS, CDR2 YFSETQ. CDR3 length equals 14 residues. Trimming took 4 bases from V and 5 from J; bases not matched to a gene: 9. Written as DNA, the CDR3 is TGCGCCAGCAGCCCTGTCGGGGGAGGGAACGAGCAGTACTTC. This sequence encodes CASSPVGGGNEQYF. Full variable domain (remainder filled in from reference TRBV5-1 and TRBJ2-7): KAGVTQTPRYLIKTRGQQVTLSCSPISGHRSVSWYQQTPGQGLQFLFEYFSETQRNKGNFPGRFSGRQFSNSRSEMNVSTLELGDSALYLCASSPVGGGNEQYFGPGTRLTVT.

This clonotype has more than one count but fewer than ten. The chain couples TRBV4-1 to TRBJ2-1; D is undetermined. Per the germline V gene, CDR1 is MGHRA and CDR2 is YSYEKL. V shed 2 bases and J shed 6 bases, with 8 bases lying between them. The CDR3 is 13 residues long. The DNA for the CDR3 is TGCGCCAGCAGCCAAAGTATATCCAATGAGCAGTTCTTC. It yields the protein CASSQSISNEQFF.

This clonotype has a count of ten or more. The rearrangement links TRBV7-9 to TRBJ2-3; D perhaps matches TRBD2 (6 bases). V lost 4 bases to trimming and J lost 6 bases, with 8 bases between them. The CDR3 runs 12 residues. The germline CDR1 and CDR2 sequences are SEHNR and FQNEAQ (reference sequence). DNA for the CDR3: TGTGCCAGCAGCTCTGCGGGGGATACGCAGTATTTT. Translating gives CASSSAGDTQYF.

This clonotype occurred many times. The rearrangement joins TRBV25-1 to TRBJ1-1; TRBD1 matches at 9 bases. The CDR3 contains 17 residues. CDR1 and CDR2 (germline): MGHDK, SYGVNS. J was trimmed by 11 bases and V by 6 bases; bases with no gene match: 22. In nucleotides, the CDR3 is TGTGCCAGCAGAACCGGGACAGGGTATGGGGCAGAAATGTGGGCTTTCTTT. Encoded protein: CASRTGTGYGAEMWAFF.